A selection of T cell receptor beta chains follows, all from one sample in a study of cytomegalovirus exposure and HLA in healthy donors. The table came from immunoSEQ multiplex PCR; TCRdb's copy has only in-frame clones and leaves some out. The sample shows roughly 84,000 clones, around 82% of them seen only once. Sequenced sample: PBMCs. Every receptor here comes from a man between 50 and 59 years old in good health and CMV-seronegative. Both conserved end residues are part of each CDR3. A D gene is named only where the DNA matches it firmly. A clone size is listed for some rows: how often the clone was seen (once, few, many), or a class if it is expanded.

V	J	D	size	DNA	CDR3
TRBV5-1	TRBJ1-2	TRBD1	.	TGCGCCAGCAGCCCGGGTCATACAGGGGATAACTATGGCTACACCTTC	CASSPGHTGDNYGYTF
TRBV7-3	TRBJ2-1	.	few	TGTGCCAGCAGCCTAAATCTAGTCCCCTCCTACAATGAGCAGTTCTTC	CASSLNLVPSYNEQFF
TRBV5-1	TRBJ1-1	.	.	TGCGCCAGCAGCTCCGACGACAAACCCAACACTGAAGCTTTCTTT	CASSSDDKPNTEAFF
TRBV6-6	TRBJ2-7	TRBD1	.	TGTGCCAGCACTAGGGACAGCACCGATCTACGCCAGTACTTC	CASTRDSTDLRQYF
TRBV7-8	TRBJ1-2	.	once	TGTGCCAGCAGATCCGCGGGGAGGGGGAACGATGGCTACACCTTC	CASRSAGRGNDGYTF
TRBV7-2	TRBJ2-5	TRBD2	.	TGTGCCAGCAGCATGGGACTAGCACGCGTTTACCAAGAGACCCAGTACTTC	CASSMGLARVYQETQYF
TRBV30	TRBJ2-6	.	.	TGTGCCTGGGGGCCCACTGGGGCCAACGTCCTGACTTTC	CAWGPTGANVLTF
TRBV9	TRBJ2-3	.	few	TGTGCCAGCAGCGCCCGGGACTTTGACACAGATACGCAGTATTTT	CASSARDFDTDTQYF
TRBV18	TRBJ1-5	TRBD1	.	TGTGCCAGCTCACCGACAGGGCCTTCGGGGCAGCCCCAGCATTTT	CASSPTGPSGQPQHF
TRBV5-1	TRBJ2-3	TRBD2	.	TGCGCCAGCAGCCAGAGAGCGGGGGGAAGCACAGATACGCAGTATTTT	CASSQRAGGSTDTQYF
TRBV14	TRBJ1-6	.	.	TGTGCCAGCAGCCCACGGGGAGGGGCAAGCCGCAATTCACCCCTCCACTTT	CASSPRGGASRNSPLHF
TRBV4-1	TRBJ2-5	TRBD1	.	TGCGCCAGCAGCAACGGACAGGAAGAGACCCAGTACTTC	CASSNGQEETQYF
TRBV6-6	TRBJ1-1	.	.	TGTGCCAGCAGTTATCTTGGGAGAGAAGCTTTCTTT	CASSYLGREAFF
TRBV7-7	TRBJ2-1	.	.	TGTGCTAGCAGTTTAACGGGGTCCTCCTACAATGAGCAGTTCTTC	CASSLTGSSYNEQFF
TRBV5-1	TRBJ2-7	.	.	TGCGCCAGCAGCCGGACAGAGCTTTCCTACGAGCAGTACTTC	CASSRTELSYEQYF
TRBV7-9	TRBJ2-1	TRBD2	.	TGTGCCAGCAGCTTATCCGGTACTAGCGGGGGAACCGAGCAGTTCTTC	CASSLSGTSGGTEQFF
TRBV18	TRBJ2-3	TRBD2	.	TGTGCCAGCTCACAGCCCCCGGGACTAGCGGGGGGGCCAACAGATACGCAGTATTTT	CASSQPPGLAGGPTDTQYF
TRBV29-1	TRBJ2-5	TRBD1	.	TGCAGCGTTGCCGTAGGGACAGGGGTATCAGAGACCCAGTACTTC	CSVAVGTGVSETQYF
TRBV30	TRBJ1-2	TRBD1	.	TGTGCCTGGAGTGTAGACAGGGGGCAACGTGGCTACACCTTC	CAWSVDRGQRGYTF
TRBV18	TRBJ2-3	.	many	TGTGCCAGCTCACGCATTAGCGGATACACAGATACGCAGTATTTT	CASSRISGYTDTQYF
TRBV30	TRBJ1-1	.	.	TGTGCCTTCCAGGGCGGGGGCACTGAAGCTTTCTTT	CAFQGGGTEAFF
TRBV18	TRBJ1-2	TRBD1	once	TGTGCCAGCTCACCCTCTCAGCCCGGACAGGGTGGCTATGGCTACACCTTC	CASSPSQPGQGGYGYTF
TRBV19	TRBJ2-1	TRBD2	.	TGTGCCAGTAGTAACCCGGGGGGGCAGGGGGAGCAGTTCTTC	CASSNPGGQGEQFF
TRBV10-3	TRBJ2-1	.	.	TGTGCCATCAGGGGGTCAGGGGGGACATACAATGAGCAGTTCTTC	CAIRGSGGTYNEQFF
TRBV4-1	TRBJ2-2	TRBD2	.	TGCGCCAGCAGCCTGGGACTAGCGGACACCGGGGAGCTGTTTTTT	CASSLGLADTGELFF
TRBV11-1	TRBJ1-1	.	.	TGTGCCAGCAGCTTCGACAGAAACACTGAAGCTTTCTTT	CASSFDRNTEAFF
TRBV28	TRBJ2-3	.	few	TGTGCCAGCAGTACCAGGGGAGATACGCAGTATTTT	CASSTRGDTQYF
TRBV27	TRBJ2-3	TRBD2	.	TGTGCCAGCAGCCATAGCGGGGGCCCAGATACGCAGTATTTT	CASSHSGGPDTQYF
TRBV28	TRBJ1-1	.	.	TGTGCCAGCAGTTTATGGGAGAAGAACACTGAAGCTTTCTTT	CASSLWEKNTEAFF
TRBV7-9	TRBJ1-1	.	.	TGTTCCAGCAGTAGGGGGAGGGGAGGAACTTTCTTT	CSSSRGRGGTFF
TRBV9	TRBJ1-1	TRBD1	.	TGTGCCAGCAGCGGACAGGGTAACACTGAAGCTTTCTTT	CASSGQGNTEAFF
TRBV4-3	TRBJ2-4	TRBD1	.	TGCGCCAGCAGCCAAGTTTATTTTGGACAGGGGAACATTCAGTACTTC	CASSQVYFGQGNIQYF
TRBV28	TRBJ2-7	TRBD1	once	TGTGCCAGCAGTTTACCGGGACAGGGAATGGATGAGCAGTACTTC	CASSLPGQGMDEQYF
TRBV18	TRBJ2-1	.	.	TGTGCCAGCTCAGGTCTAGGGGCAAATGAGCAGTTCTTC	CASSGLGANEQFF
TRBV11-2	TRBJ2-5	.	.	TGTGCCAGCAGCCCGGGTATGAGAGAGACCCAGTACTTC	CASSPGMRETQYF
TRBV5-1	TRBJ2-2	TRBD2	.	TGCGCCAGCAGCCTTCGGACTAGCGGGGAGACCGGGGAGCTGTTTTTT	CASSLRTSGETGELFF
TRBV30	TRBJ2-6	.	.	TGTGCTAAAGTTTCCTTCGGGGCTGGGGCCAACGTCCTGACTTTC	CAKVSFGAGANVLTF
TRBV4-1	TRBJ2-7	TRBD2	.	TGCGCCAGCAGCCAGGGTCTAGCGGCGACCTCCTACGAGCAGTACTTC	CASSQGLAATSYEQYF
TRBV6-6	TRBJ2-5	.	few	TGTGCCAGCAGTGGGGGGGGCAGGAAGACCCAGTACTTC	CASSGGGRKTQYF
TRBV28	TRBJ1-5	.	once	TGTGCCACCAAAGAGGCCAATCAGCCCCAGCATTTT	CATKEANQPQHF
TRBV2	TRBJ2-3	.	once	TGTGCCAGCAGTGCCCCTAGCGCCGGTGTGGCAGATACGCAGTATTTT	CASSAPSAGVADTQYF
TRBV14	TRBJ2-7	.	.	TGTGCCAGCAGTCGATCTGACAGCTACGAGCAGTACTTC	CASSRSDSYEQYF
TRBV2	TRBJ2-1	TRBD2	.	TGTGCCAGCAGTAAATCTAGCGGACAATACAATGAGCAGTTCTTC	CASSKSSGQYNEQFF
TRBV29-1	TRBJ2-1	TRBD1	.	TGCAGCGTAGCTGACAGGGGGGGGTACAATGAGCAGTTCTTC	CSVADRGGYNEQFF
TRBV9	TRBJ1-3	.	.	TGTGCCAGCAGCGGGGGGGGCGCGGGTGGAAACACCATATATTTT	CASSGGGAGGNTIYF
TRBV27	TRBJ2-7	TRBD1	.	TGTGCCAGCAGTTTACTGAGGGACAGGGTCTACGAGCAGTACTTC	CASSLLRDRVYEQYF
TRBV5-4	TRBJ1-1	.	few	TGTGCCAGCAGCCCGGGTGGGGGGGACACTGAAGCTTTCTTT	CASSPGGGDTEAFF